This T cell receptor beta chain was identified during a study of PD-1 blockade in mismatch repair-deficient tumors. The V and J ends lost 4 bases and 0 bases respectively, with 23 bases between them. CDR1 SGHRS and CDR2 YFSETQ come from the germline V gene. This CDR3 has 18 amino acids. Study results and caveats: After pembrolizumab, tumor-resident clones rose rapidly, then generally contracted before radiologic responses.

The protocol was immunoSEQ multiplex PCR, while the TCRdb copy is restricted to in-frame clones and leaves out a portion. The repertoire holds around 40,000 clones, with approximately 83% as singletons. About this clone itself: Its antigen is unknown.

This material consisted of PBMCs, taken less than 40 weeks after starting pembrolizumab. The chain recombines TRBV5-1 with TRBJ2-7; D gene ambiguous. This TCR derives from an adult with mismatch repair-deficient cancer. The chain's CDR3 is CASSPTTPSGRSSYEQYF. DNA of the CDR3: TGCGCCAGCAGCCCCACGACCCCATCAGGCAGAAGCTCCTACGAGCAGTACTTC.